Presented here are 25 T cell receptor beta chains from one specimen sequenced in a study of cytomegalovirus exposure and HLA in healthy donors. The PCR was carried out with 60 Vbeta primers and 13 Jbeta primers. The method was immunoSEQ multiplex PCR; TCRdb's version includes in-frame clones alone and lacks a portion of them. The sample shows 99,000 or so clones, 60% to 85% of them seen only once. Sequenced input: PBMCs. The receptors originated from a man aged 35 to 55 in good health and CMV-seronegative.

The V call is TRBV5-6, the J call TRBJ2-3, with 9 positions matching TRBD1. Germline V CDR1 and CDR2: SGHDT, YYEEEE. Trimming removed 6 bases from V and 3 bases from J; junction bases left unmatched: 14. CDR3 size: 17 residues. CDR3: CASKYGGTGTGTDTQYF. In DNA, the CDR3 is TGTGCCAGCAAATACGGAGGAACCGGGACAGGGACAGATACGCAGTATTTT.

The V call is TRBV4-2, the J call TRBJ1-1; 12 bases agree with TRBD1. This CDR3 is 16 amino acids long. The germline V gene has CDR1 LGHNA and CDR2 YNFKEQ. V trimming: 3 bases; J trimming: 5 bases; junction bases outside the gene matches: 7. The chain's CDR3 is CASSHGTGGMGTEAFF. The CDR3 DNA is TGTGCCAGCAGCCACGGGACAGGGGGCATGGGGACTGAAGCTTTCTTT.

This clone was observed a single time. The CDR3, as DNA: TGCGCCAGCAGCGTGGACAGACCCCCTGGGGAGCAGTACTTC. Its protein is CASSVDRPPGEQYF. V is TRBV5-1 and J is TRBJ2-7; a possible D gene is TRBD1 (6 bases). The V gene lost 4 bases and the J gene lost 7 bases, with 18 bases spanning the gap. The CDR3 extends over 14 amino acids. Germline CDR1 and CDR2: SGHRS and YFSETQ.

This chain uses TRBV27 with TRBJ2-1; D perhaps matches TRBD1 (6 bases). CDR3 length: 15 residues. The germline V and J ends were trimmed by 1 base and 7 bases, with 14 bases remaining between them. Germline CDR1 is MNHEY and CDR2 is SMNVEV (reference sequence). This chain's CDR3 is CASSLFGQGRNEQFF. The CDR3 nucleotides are TGTGCCAGCAGTTTATTCGGTCAGGGGAGAAATGAGCAGTTCTTC.

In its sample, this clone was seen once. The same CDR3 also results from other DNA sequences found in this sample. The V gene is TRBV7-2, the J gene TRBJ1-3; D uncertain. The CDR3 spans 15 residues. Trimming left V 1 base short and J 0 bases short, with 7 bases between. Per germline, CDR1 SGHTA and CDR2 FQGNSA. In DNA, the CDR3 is TGTGCCAGCAGCTTAGACAGTGCCTCTGGAAACACCATATATTTT. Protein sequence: CASSLDSASGNTIYF.

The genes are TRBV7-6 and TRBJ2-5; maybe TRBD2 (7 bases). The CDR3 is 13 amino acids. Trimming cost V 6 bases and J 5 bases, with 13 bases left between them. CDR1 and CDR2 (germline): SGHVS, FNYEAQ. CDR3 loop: CASSLRGGETQYF. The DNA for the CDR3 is TGTGCCAGCAGTCTGAGGGGGGGGGAGACCCAGTACTTC.

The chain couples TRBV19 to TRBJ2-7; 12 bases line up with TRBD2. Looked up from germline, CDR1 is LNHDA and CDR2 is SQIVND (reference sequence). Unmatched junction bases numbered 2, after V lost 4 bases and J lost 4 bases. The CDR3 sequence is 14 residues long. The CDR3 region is CASSTGLAGYEQYF. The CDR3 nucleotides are TGTGCCAGTAGTACAGGACTAGCGGGATACGAGCAGTACTTC.

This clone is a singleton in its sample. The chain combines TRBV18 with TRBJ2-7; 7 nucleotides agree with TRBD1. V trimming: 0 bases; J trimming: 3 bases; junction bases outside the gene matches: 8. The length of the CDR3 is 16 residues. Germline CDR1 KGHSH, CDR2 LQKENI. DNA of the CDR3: TGTGCCAGCTCACCACCCGGACAGGTCCTGAACTACGAGCAGTACTTC. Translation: CASSPPGQVLNYEQYF.

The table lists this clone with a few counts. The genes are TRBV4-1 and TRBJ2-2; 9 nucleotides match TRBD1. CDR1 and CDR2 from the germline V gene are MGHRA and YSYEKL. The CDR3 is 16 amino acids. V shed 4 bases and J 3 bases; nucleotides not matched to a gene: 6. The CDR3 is CASSPRTGADTGELFF. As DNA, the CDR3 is TGCGCCAGCAGCCCACGGACAGGGGCGGACACCGGGGAGCTGTTTTTT.

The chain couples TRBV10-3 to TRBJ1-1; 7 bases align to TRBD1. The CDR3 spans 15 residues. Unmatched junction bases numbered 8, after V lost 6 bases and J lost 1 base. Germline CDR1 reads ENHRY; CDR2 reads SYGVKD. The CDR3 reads CAIRKAGTENTEAFF. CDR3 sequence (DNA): TGTGCCATCAGAAAAGCCGGGACAGAGAACACTGAAGCTTTCTTT.

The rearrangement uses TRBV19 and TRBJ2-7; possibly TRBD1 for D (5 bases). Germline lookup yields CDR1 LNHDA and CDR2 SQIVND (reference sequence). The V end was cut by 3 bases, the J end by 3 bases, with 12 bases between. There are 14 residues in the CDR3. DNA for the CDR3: TGTGCCAGTAGTATGGCTTCAGGGTTCTACGAGCAGTACTTC. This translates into CASSMASGFYEQYF. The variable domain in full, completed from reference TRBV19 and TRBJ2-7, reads DGGITQSPKYLFRKEGQNVTLSCEQNLNHDAMYWYRQDPGQGLRLIYYSQIVNDFQKGDIAEGYSVSREKKESFPLTVTSAQKNPTAFYLCASSMASGFYEQYFGPGTRLTVT.

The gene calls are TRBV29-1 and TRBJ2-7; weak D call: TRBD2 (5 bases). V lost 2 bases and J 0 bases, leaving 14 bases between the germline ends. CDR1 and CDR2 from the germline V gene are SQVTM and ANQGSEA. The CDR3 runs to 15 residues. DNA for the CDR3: TGCAGCGTTGAAAAGCGGTATACTAGCTCCTACGAGCAGTACTTC. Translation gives CSVEKRYTSSYEQYF.

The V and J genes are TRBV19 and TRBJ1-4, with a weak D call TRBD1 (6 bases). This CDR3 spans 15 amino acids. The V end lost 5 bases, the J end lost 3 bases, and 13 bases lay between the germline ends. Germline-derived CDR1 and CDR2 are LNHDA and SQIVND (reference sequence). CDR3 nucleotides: TGTGCCAGTAGTGGTCGGGACACCTCTAATGAAAAACTGTTTTTT. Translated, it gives CASSGRDTSNEKLFF.

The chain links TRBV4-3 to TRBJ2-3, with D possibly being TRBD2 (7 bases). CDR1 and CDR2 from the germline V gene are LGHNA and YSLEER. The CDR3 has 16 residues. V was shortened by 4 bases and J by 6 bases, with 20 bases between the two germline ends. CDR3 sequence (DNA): TGCGCCAGCAGCCGGGGCGGGGGCTCGATGGAGGATACGCAGTATTTT. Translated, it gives CASSRGGGSMEDTQYF.

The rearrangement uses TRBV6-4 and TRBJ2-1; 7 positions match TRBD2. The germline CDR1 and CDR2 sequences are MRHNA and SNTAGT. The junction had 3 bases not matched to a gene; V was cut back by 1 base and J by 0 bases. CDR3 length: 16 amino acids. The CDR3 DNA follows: TGTGCCAGCAGTGACTGGGGGGGGACCTCCTACAATGAGCAGTTCTTC. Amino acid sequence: CASSDWGGTSYNEQFF.

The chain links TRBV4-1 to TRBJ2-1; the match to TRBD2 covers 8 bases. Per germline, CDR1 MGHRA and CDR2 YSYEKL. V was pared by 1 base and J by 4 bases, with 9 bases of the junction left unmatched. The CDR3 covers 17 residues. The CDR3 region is CASSQAVGLVGYNEQFF. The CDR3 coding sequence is TGCGCCAGCAGCCAAGCTGTGGGACTAGTCGGATACAATGAGCAGTTCTTC.

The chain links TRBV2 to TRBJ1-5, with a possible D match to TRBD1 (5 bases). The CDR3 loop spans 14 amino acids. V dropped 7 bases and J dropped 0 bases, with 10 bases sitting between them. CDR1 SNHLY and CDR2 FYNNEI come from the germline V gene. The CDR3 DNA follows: TGTGCCAGCAAAGGGGATTATAGCAATCAGCCCCAGCATTTT. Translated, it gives CASKGDYSNQPQHF. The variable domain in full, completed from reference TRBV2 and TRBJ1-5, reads EPEVTQTPSHQVTQMGQEVILRCVPISNHLYFYWYRQILGQKVEFLVSFYNNEISEKSEIFDDQFSVERPDGSNFTLKIRSTKLEDSAMYFCASKGDYSNQPQHFGDGTRLSIL.

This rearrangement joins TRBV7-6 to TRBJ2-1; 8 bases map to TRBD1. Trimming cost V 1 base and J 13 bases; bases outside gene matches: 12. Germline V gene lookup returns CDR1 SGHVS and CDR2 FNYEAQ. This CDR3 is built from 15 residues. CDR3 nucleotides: TGTGCCAGCAGCTTAGTGGGCACAGGGGGACGGAAACAGTTCTTC. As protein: CASSLVGTGGRKQFF.

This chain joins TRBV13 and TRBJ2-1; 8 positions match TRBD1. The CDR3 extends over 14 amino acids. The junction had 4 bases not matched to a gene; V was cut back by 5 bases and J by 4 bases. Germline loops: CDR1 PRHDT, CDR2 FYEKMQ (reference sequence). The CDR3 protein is CASSPDREYNEQFF. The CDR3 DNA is TGTGCCAGCAGCCCGGACAGGGAATACAATGAGCAGTTCTTC.

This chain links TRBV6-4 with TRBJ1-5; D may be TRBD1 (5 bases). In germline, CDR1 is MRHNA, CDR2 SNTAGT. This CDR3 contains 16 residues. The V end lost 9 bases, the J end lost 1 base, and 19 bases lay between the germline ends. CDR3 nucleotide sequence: TGTGCCAGAACCCGGACAACCAGTTCAAGCAATCAGCCCCAGCATTTT. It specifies CARTRTTSSSNQPQHF.

The CDR3 bases are TGCGCCAGCAGCTTTCTGGGACAGAACACTGAAGCTTTCTTT. Translation: CASSFLGQNTEAFF. The chain couples TRBV5-1 to TRBJ1-1, with D possibly matching TRBD1 (6 bases). V was trimmed by 2 bases and J by 1 base, leaving 9 bases between them. The germline gives CDR1 SGHRS, CDR2 YFSETQ. The CDR3 loop spans 14 amino acids. Based on the CDR3 plus reference TRBV5-1 and TRBJ1-1, the full variable domain is KAGVTQTPRYLIKTRGQQVTLSCSPISGHRSVSWYQQTPGQGLQFLFEYFSETQRNKGNFPGRFSGRQFSNSRSEMNVSTLELGDSALYLCASSFLGQNTEAFFGQGTRLTVV.

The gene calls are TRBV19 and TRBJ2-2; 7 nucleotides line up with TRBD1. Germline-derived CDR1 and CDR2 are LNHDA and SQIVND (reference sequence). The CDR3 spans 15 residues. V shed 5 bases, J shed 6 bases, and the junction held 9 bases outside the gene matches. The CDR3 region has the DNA TGTGCCAGTAGTGTTAAACAGGGGTTCCCCGGGGAGCTGTTTTTT. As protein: CASSVKQGFPGELFF.

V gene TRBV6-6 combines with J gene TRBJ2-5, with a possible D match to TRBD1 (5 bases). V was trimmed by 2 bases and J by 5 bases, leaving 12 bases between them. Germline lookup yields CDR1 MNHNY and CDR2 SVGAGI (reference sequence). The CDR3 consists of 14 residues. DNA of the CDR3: TGTGCCAGCAGTTACATCTCCAGGGTGGAGACCCAGTACTTC. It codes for CASSYISRVETQYF.

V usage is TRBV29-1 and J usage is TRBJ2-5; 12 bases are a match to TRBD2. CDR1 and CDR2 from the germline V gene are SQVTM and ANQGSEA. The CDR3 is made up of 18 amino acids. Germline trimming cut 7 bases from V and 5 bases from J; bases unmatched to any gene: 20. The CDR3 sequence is CSGGELRLAGGPFETQYF. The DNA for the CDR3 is TGCAGCGGGGGCGAGCTCCGGCTAGCGGGGGGGCCCTTCGAGACCCAGTACTTC. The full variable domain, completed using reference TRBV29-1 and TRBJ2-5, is SAVISQKPSRDICQRGTSLTIQCQVDSQVTMMFWYRQQPGQSLTLIATANQGSEATYESGFVIDKFPISRPNLTFSTLTVSNMSPEDSSIYLCSGGELRLAGGPFETQYFGPGTRLLVL.

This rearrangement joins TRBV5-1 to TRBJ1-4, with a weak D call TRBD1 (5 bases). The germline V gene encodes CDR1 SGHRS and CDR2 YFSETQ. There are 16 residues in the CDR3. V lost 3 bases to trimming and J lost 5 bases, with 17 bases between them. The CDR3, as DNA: TGCGCCAGCAGCTCGGGGGACTCCCGTCAAAATGAAAAACTGTTTTTT. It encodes CASSSGDSRQNEKLFF.